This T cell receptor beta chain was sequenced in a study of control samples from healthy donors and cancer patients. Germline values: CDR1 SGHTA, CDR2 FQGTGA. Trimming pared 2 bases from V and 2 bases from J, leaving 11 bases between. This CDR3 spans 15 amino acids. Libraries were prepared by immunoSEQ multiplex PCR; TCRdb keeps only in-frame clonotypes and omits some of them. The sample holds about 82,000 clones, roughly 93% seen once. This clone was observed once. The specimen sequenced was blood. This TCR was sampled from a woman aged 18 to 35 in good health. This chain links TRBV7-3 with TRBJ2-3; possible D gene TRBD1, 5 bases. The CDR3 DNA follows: TGTGCCAGCAGCTTAGCGGCAGGGCCCACAGATACGCAGTATTTT. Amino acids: CASSLAAGPTDTQYF. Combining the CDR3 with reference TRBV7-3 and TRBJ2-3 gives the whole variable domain GAGVSQTPSNKVTEKGKYVELRCDPISGHTALYWYRQSLGQGPEFLIYFQGTGAADDSGLPNDRFFAVRPEGSVSTLKIQRTERGDSAVYLCASSLAAGPTDTQYFGPGTRLTVL.